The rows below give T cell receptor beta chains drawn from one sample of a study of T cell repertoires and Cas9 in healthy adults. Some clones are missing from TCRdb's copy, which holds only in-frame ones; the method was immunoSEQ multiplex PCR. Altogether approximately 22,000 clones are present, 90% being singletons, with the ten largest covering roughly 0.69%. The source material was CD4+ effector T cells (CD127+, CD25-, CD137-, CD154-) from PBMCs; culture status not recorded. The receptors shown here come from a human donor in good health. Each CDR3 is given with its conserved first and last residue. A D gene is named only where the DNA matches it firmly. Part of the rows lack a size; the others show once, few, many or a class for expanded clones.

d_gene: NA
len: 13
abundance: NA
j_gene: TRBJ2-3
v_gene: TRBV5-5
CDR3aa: CASSRDGPDTQYF
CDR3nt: TGTGCCAGCAGCCGCGACGGGCCAGATACGCAGTATTTT

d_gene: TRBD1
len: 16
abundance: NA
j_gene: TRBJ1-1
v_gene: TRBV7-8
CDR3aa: CASSKSPTGAGTEAFF
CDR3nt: TGTGCCAGCAGCAAATCACCGACAGGGGCTGGCACTGAAGCTTTCTTT

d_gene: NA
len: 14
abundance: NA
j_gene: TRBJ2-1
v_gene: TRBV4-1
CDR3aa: CASSQPGQYNEQFF
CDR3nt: TGCGCCAGCAGCCAACCAGGACAGTACAATGAGCAGTTCTTC

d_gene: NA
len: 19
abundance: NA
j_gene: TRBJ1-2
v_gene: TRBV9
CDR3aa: CASSVEAGVRAGGFYGYTF
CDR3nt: TGTGCCAGCAGCGTAGAGGCAGGCGTACGAGCTGGGGGCTTCTATGGCTACACCTTC

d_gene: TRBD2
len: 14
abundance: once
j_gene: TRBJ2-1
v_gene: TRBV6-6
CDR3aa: CASSYAGDYNEQFF
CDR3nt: TGTGCCAGCAGTTACGCGGGGGACTACAATGAGCAGTTCTTC

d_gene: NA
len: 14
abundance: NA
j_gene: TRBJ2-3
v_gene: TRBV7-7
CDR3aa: CASSIGGGADTQYF
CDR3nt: TGTGCTAGCAGCATTGGAGGGGGGGCAGATACGCAGTATTTT

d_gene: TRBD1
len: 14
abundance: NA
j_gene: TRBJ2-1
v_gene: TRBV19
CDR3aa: CASSIGQGINEQFF
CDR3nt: TGTGCCAGTAGTATCGGACAGGGTATCAATGAGCAGTTCTTC

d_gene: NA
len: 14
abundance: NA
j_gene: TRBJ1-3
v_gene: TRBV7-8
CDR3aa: CASSLALSGNTIYF
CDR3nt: TGTGCCAGCAGCTTAGCACTCTCTGGAAACACCATATATTTT

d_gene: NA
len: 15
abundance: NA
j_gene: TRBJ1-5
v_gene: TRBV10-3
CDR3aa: CAISDQTYSNQPQHF
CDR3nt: TGTGCCATCAGTGACCAGACTTATAGCAATCAGCCCCAGCATTTT

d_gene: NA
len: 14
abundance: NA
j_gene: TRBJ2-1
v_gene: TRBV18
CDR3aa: CATLQEFQVNEQFF
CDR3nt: TGTGCCACCCTACAGGAATTTCAGGTCAATGAGCAGTTCTTC

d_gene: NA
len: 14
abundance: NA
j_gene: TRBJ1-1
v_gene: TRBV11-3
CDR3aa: CASSPARGSTEAFF
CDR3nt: TGTGCCAGCAGCCCAGCCCGGGGGAGCACTGAAGCTTTCTTC

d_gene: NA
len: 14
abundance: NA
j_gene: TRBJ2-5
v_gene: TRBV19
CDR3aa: CASSMVSLQETQYF
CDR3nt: TGTGCCAGTAGTATGGTCTCTCTGCAAGAGACCCAGTACTTC